The rows below give T cell receptor beta chains drawn from one sample of a study of shared clonotypes between healthy human individuals. TCRdb keeps only in-frame clones here, not all; method: immunoSEQ multiplex PCR. The data hold 2.3 million or so clones, with 80% to 95% observed a single time. The sequencing input was naive CD4+ T cells from PBMCs. The receptors here all came from a man between 18 and 35 years old in good health. Some clones in this sample may be carry-over from other donors' samples. The CDR3 runs from the conserved cysteine through the conserved F or W.

cdr3_aa v_call cdr3_length
CASSSRQGLLVGYTF TRBV21-1 15
CASRDREAFF TRBV6-1 10
CAISRLAGNYEQYF TRBV10-3 14
CASSFTRSGANVLTF TRBV11-2 15
CSVATTGIPYEQYF TRBV29-1 14
CASRLNRDFTGELFF TRBV27 15
CASSIDLGVFAGELFF TRBV19 16
CASSLTGTSGYDEQFF TRBV5-1 16
CASTEYRVGGYTF TRBV7-2 13
CASSPSIETQYF TRBV5-1 12
CASSLSRGAEGYTF TRBV7-9 14
CASSFSRLTEAFF TRBV28 13
CASSLGTQSYNEQFF TRBV11-2 15
CSVTGTADLLYF TRBV29-1 12
CASSLDSSTGELFF TRBV5-4 14
CASSIIAGSTDTQYF TRBV6-6 15
CASSPRSSGLKNIQYF TRBV11-2 16
CASSIAREQPQHF TRBV19 13
CASSLQLGPQHF TRBV5-8 12
CASSLGQRTGELFF TRBV5-8 14
CASSFAGGVNTEAFF TRBV5-1 15
CASSVSSGTDTQYF TRBV9 14
CASSPGGITRNEQYF TRBV18 15
CASSTGQGAGGYTF TRBV28 14
CASSPISGHYKEAQYF TRBV14 16
CASSRQARYEQYF TRBV6-5 13
CASTPIAGVETQYF TRBV25-1 14
CSAGQNKNTEAFF TRBV29-1 13
CASSPRPGQDYQSSYNEQFF TRBV5-1 20
CASKIGSGNTGELFF TRBV2 15
CASARQSGRVYNEQFF TRBV28 16
CAISGYAGSSHEQYF TRBV10-3 15
CASSGGNSRVYHSQNTIYF TRBV6-1 19
CASSEGTASSTDTQYF TRBV6-1 16
CASSLGTGDNEQFF TRBV5-1 14
CASSGPSGSSYNEQFF TRBV6-1 16